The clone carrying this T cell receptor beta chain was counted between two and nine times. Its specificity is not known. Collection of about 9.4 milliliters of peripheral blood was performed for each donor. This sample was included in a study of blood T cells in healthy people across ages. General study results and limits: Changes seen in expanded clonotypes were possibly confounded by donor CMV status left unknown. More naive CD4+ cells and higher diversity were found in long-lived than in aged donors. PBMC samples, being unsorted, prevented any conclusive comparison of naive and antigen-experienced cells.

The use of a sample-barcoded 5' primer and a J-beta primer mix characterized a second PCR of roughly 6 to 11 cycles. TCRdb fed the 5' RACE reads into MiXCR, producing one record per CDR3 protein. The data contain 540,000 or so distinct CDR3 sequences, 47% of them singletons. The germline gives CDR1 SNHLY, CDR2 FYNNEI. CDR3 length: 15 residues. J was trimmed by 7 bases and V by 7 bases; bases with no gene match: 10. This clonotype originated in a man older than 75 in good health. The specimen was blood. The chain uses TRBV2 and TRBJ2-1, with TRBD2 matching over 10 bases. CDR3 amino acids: CASTTQRGGVNEQFF. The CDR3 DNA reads TGTGCCAGCACCACTCAGCGGGGGGGGGTTAATGAGCAGTTCTTC. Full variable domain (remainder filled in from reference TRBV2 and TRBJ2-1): EPEVTQTPSHQVTQMGQEVILRCVPISNHLYFYWYRQILGQKVEFLVSFYNNEISEKSEIFDDQFSVERPDGSNFTLKIRSTKLEDSAMYFCASTTQRGGVNEQFFGPGTRLTVL.